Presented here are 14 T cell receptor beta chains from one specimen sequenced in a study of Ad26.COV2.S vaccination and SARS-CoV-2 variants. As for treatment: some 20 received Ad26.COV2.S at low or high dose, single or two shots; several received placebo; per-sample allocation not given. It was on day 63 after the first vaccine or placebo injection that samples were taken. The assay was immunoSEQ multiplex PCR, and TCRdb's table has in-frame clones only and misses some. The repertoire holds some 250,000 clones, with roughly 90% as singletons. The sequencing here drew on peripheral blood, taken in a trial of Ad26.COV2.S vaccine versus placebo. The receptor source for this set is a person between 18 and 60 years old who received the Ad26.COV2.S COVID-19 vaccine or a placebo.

The DNA for the CDR3 is TGTGCCAGCAGCTTAGGGGGACAAGTGCGCACAGATACGCAGTATTTT. Amino acid sequence: CASSLGGQVRTDTQYF. The rearrangement links TRBV7-2 to TRBJ2-3, with D maybe TRBD1 (6 bases). This CDR3 has 16 residues. Trimming stripped 1 base from V and 1 base from J, with 12 bases between. Per germline, CDR1 SGHTA and CDR2 FQGNSA.

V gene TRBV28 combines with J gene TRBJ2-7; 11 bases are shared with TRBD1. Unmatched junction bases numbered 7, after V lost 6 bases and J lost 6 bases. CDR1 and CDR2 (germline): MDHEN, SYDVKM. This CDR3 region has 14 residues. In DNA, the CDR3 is TGTGCCAGCAGATCGGGACAGGGGGTCGGCGAGCAGTACTTC. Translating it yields CASRSGQGVGEQYF. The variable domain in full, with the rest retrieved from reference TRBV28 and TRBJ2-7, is DVKVTQSSRYLVKRTGEKVFLECVQDMDHENMFWYRQDPGLGLRLIYFSYDVKMKEKGDIPEGYSVSREKKERFSLILESASTNQTSMYLCASRSGQGVGEQYFGPGTRLTVT.

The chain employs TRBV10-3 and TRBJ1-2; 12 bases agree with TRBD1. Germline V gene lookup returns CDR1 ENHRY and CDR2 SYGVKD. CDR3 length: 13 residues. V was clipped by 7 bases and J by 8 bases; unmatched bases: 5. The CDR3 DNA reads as TGTGCCATCACAGGGACAGGGGGCGGCGGCTACACCTTC. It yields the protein CAITGTGGGGYTF.

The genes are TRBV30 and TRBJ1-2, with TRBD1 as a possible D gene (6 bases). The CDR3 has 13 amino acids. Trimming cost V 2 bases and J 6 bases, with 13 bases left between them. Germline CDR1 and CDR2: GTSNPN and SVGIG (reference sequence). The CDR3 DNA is TGTGCCTGGAGTCCCACCACAGGGAATGGCTACACCTTC. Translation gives CAWSPTTGNGYTF.

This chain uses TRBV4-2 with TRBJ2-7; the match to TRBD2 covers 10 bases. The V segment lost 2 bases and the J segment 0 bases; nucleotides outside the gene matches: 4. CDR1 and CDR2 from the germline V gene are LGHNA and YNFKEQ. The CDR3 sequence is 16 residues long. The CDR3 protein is CASSQPLAGGSYEQYF. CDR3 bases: TGTGCCAGCAGCCAACCGTTAGCGGGGGGCTCCTACGAGCAGTACTTC.

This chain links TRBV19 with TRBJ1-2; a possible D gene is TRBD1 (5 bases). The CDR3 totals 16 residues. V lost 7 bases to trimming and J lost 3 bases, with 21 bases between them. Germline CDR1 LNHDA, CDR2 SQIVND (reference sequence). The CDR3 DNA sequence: TGTGCCAGTAATCGGGGAAAGGGCAGGGTGGACTATGGCTACACCTTC. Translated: CASNRGKGRVDYGYTF.

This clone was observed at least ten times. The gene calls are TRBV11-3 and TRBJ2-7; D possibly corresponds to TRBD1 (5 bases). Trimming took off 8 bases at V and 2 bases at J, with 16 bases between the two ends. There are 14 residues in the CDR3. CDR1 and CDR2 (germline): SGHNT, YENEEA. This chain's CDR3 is CASYLAGPTYEQYF. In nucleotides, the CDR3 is TGTGCCAGCTACCTGGCAGGGCCTACCTACGAGCAGTACTTC.

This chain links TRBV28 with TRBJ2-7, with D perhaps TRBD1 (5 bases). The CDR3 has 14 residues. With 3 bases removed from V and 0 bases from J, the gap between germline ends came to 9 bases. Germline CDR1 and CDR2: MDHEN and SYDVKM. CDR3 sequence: CASSLSDSSYEQYF. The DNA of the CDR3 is TGTGCCAGCAGTTTGAGCGACAGCTCCTACGAGCAGTACTTC.

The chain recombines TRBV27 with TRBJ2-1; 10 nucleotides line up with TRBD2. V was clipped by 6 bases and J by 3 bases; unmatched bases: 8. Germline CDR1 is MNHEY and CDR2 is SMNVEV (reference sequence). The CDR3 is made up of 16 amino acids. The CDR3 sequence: CASRPAGTSVYNEQFF. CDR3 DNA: TGTGCCAGCAGACCGGCCGGGACTAGCGTCTACAATGAGCAGTTCTTC.

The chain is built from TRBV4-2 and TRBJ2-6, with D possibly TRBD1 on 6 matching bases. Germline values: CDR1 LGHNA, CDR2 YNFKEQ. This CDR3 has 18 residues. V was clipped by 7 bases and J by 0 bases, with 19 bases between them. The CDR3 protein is CASTSVQGKSSGANVLTF. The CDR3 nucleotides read TGTGCCAGCACATCTGTACAGGGTAAGAGCTCTGGGGCCAACGTCCTGACTTTC.

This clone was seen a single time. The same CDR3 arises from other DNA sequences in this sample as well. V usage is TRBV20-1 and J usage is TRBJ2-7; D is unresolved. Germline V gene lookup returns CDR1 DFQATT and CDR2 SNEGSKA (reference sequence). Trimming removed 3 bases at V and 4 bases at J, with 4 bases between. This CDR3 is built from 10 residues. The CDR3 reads CSARSYEQYF. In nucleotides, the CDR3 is TGCAGTGCTAGGTCTTACGAGCAGTACTTC.

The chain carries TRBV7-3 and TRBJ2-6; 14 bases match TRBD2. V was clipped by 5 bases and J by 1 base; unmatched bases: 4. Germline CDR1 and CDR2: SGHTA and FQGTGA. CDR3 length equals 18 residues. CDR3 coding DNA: TGTGCCAGCAGCCCTGGACTAGCGGGAGGTTCTGGGGCCAACGTCCTGACTTTC. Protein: CASSPGLAGGSGANVLTF. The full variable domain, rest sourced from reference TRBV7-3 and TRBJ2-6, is GAGVSQTPSNKVTEKGKYVELRCDPISGHTALYWYRQSLGQGPEFLIYFQGTGAADDSGLPNDRFFAVRPEGSVSTLKIQRTERGDSAVYLCASSPGLAGGSGANVLTFGAGSRLTVL.

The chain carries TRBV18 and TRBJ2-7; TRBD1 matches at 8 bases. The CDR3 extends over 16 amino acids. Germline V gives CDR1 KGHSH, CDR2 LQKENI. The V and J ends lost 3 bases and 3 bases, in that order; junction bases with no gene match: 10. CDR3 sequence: CASSPSGTGTVYEQYF. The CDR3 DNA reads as TGTGCCAGCTCACCCTCGGGGACAGGCACGGTCTACGAGCAGTACTTC.

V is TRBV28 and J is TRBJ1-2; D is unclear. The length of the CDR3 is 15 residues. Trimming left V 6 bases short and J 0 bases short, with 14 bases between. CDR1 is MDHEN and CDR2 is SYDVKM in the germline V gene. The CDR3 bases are TGTGCCAGCAGGCCTTCACAGTTAGCTAACTATGGCTACACCTTC. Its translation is CASRPSQLANYGYTF.